The present TCR beta chain was sequenced within a study of blood T cells in healthy people across ages. Then a second PCR, running about 6 to 12 cycles, was carried out with a sample-barcoded 5' primer and a J-beta primer mix. TCRdb redid the calling of the 5' RACE reads with MiXCR, one entry per CDR3 protein. The sample consists of hundreds of thousands of distinct CDR3 sequences, roughly 52% of them appearing once. Only a few counts were recorded for this clonotype. A much larger clone is a single base away; this may be a read error. This CDR3 has 18 amino acids. Germline CDR1 reads SGHRS; CDR2 reads YFSETQ.

The sample taken for sequencing was blood. The sequence was obtained from a man aged 25 to 45 in good health. J is TRBJ2-7 and V is TRBV5-1; 10 bases agree with TRBD1. CDR3 nucleotides: TGCGCCAACAGCTTGGCCCTTCATACCGACAGGGGGCTCGTCGAGCAGTACTTC. It yields the protein CANSLALHTDRGLVEQYF.